Sequencing of this T cell receptor (beta chain) was carried out in a study of beta chain features in type 1 diabetes. Turning to the study itself: Examination spanned 100 million to 120 million sorted cells from all samples.

Findings of the study overall: The analysis here could not establish whether HLA type shapes TCRB rearrangement.

Since all of the isolated RNA was reverse transcribed, expressed TCRB transcripts were what got sequenced. Sequenced by immunoSEQ multiplex PCR; TCRdb stores in-frame clones only, minus some. The sample consists of hundreds of thousands of clones, approximately 10% of them appearing once. The ends were cut back, 6 bases at V and 2 bases at J, with 11 bases in the middle. This CDR3 comprises 14 residues. Looked up from germline, CDR1 is MDHEN and CDR2 is SYDVKM. On this clone itself: Its cognate antigen is unknown.

Every participating donor gave one draw, a heparinised blood sample averaging about 100 mL. The chain recombines TRBV28 with TRBJ1-5; a weak D match, TRBD1 (5 bases). Sequenced sample: naive CD4+ T cells from blood. The sequence derives from a woman aged 18-35 years in good health. The CDR3 is CASRPGGGNQPQHF. The CDR3 DNA reads TGTGCCAGCAGGCCTGGAGGGGGCAATCAGCCCCAGCATTTT.